The 32 T cell receptor beta chains presented below share a single source sample, sequenced in a study of cytomegalovirus exposure and HLA in healthy donors. Primers included in the PCR were 60 Vbeta and 13 Jbeta primers. Assay used: immunoSEQ multiplex PCR; TCRdb lists only in-frame clones, some missing. The profile shows fewer than 200,000 clones, 65% to 90% of them singletons. The material sequenced was PBMCs. These receptors were taken from a girl aged 2-10 years in good health and CMV-seropositive.

The V call is TRBV5-1, the J call TRBJ1-3; TRBD1 agrees at 9 bases. Germline V gene lookup returns CDR1 SGHRS and CDR2 YFSETQ. The CDR3 is 15 residues long. V lost 5 bases and J lost 4; bases outside the gene matches: 7. CDR3 residues: CASRTGQGLGNTIYF. The CDR3 DNA is TGCGCCAGCAGGACGGGACAGGGTTTGGGAAACACCATATATTTT.

This chain links TRBV5-1 with TRBJ2-5; 9 nucleotides align to TRBD1. This CDR3 has 14 amino acids. V shed 2 bases and J 8 bases; nucleotides not matched to a gene: 7. Per germline, CDR1 SGHRS and CDR2 YFSETQ. The DNA of the CDR3 is TGCGCCAGCAGCTTTAGTGACAGGGGGGACACCCAGTACTTC. This encodes CASSFSDRGDTQYF.

The V call is TRBV11-3, the J call TRBJ1-6, with 7 bases matching TRBD1. J lost 10 bases, V lost 4 bases, and 10 bases had no gene match. Germline CDR1 is SGHNT and CDR2 is YENEEA. The CDR3 has 15 amino acids. This CDR3 reads CASSYRARGGSPLHF. The CDR3 bases are TGTGCCAGCAGCTACCGGGCCCGAGGGGGCTCACCCCTCCACTTT.

This chain joins TRBV30 and TRBJ1-2; unclear D gene. Per germline, CDR1 GTSNPN and CDR2 SVGIG (reference sequence). The CDR3 covers 13 residues. With 5 bases removed from V and 7 bases from J, the gap between germline ends came to 17 bases. The CDR3 loop reads CAWGTGGMGGYTF. In DNA, the CDR3 is TGTGCCTGGGGAACCGGCGGGATGGGTGGCTACACCTTC.

The chain recombines TRBV5-1 with TRBJ2-1; 8 nucleotides agree with TRBD2. Germline CDR1 SGHRS, CDR2 YFSETQ. J gave up 9 bases and V 4 bases, and 18 bases lay outside the gene matches. The CDR3 totals 17 residues. For the CDR3, the DNA is TGCGCCAGCAGCGGGGGGCGACGGGAGGGCCGTAACGTTGAGCAGTTCTTC. Amino acid sequence: CASSGGRREGRNVEQFF.

The chain uses TRBV5-1 and TRBJ2-2; TRBD1 is a possible D gene (6 bases). The CDR3 length is 14 residues. V lost 7 bases to trimming and J lost 7 bases, with 17 bases between them. Germline V gene sequence: CDR1 SGHRS, CDR2 YFSETQ. In DNA, the CDR3 is TGCGCCAGCGGATCCGGGACAATCGGCGGGGAGCTGTTTTTT. It specifies CASGSGTIGGELFF. The variable domain in full, completed from reference TRBV5-1 and TRBJ2-2, reads KAGVTQTPRYLIKTRGQQVTLSCSPISGHRSVSWYQQTPGQGLQFLFEYFSETQRNKGNFPGRFSGRQFSNSRSEMNVSTLELGDSALYLCASGSGTIGGELFFGEGSRLTVL.

The rearrangement links TRBV6-1 to TRBJ2-7; maybe TRBD1 (6 bases). Germline values: CDR1 MNHNS, CDR2 SASEGT. The CDR3 spans 14 residues. Trimming removed 7 bases from V and 2 bases from J, with 15 bases in between. The CDR3 spells CASTPGQGPYEQYF. The DNA for the CDR3 is TGTGCCAGCACTCCCGGGCAGGGGCCCTACGAGCAGTACTTC.

This chain links TRBV15 with TRBJ2-3, with a possible D match to TRBD2 (5 bases). This CDR3 contains 13 residues. Looked up from germline, CDR1 is LNHNV and CDR2 is YYDKDF (reference sequence). Deletions cut 1 base from V and 5 bases from J, with 7 bases between. The CDR3 DNA reads TGTGCCACCAGCAGAGGGAGGAGAGATACGCAGTATTTT. Amino acids: CATSRGRRDTQYF.

The V and J genes are TRBV5-1 and TRBJ2-3; 7 bases line up with TRBD1. The CDR3 has 15 residues. From germline, CDR1 is SGHRS and CDR2 YFSETQ. V was clipped by 2 bases and J by 1 base; unmatched bases: 4. CDR3 DNA: TGCGCCAGCAGCTTAGGCGGACAGGGCACAGATACGCAGTATTTT. The encoded protein is CASSLGGQGTDTQYF. The whole variable domain, remainder taken from reference TRBV5-1 and TRBJ2-3, is KAGVTQTPRYLIKTRGQQVTLSCSPISGHRSVSWYQQTPGQGLQFLFEYFSETQRNKGNFPGRFSGRQFSNSRSEMNVSTLELGDSALYLCASSLGGQGTDTQYFGPGTRLTVL.

This chain connects TRBV5-4 to TRBJ1-2, with 12 bases fitting TRBD1. The V and J ends lost 0 bases and 7 bases, in that order; junction bases with no gene match: 1. This CDR3 is 14 amino acids long. In germline, CDR1 is SGHNT, CDR2 YYREEE (reference sequence). The CDR3 is CASSLGDRGRGYTF. The DNA of the CDR3 is TGTGCCAGCAGCTTGGGGGACAGGGGGCGTGGCTACACCTTC.

The rearrangement uses TRBV30 and TRBJ2-3, with 8 bases aligning to TRBD1. Losses at the gene ends were 1 base for V and 6 bases for J; bases not matched to a gene: 18. Germline assignment: CDR1 GTSNPN and CDR2 SVGIG (reference sequence). This CDR3 has 18 amino acids. In DNA, the CDR3 is TGTGCCTGGAGTGGGACAGGGTTGAAAAGTCACAGTTGGGATACGCAGTATTTT. Protein product: CAWSGTGLKSHSWDTQYF.

This clone was seen only a few times. The chain joins TRBV6-6 to TRBJ2-7; no reliable D call. CDR1 is MNHNY, CDR2 SVGAGI, per germline (reference sequence). V dropped 6 bases and J dropped 7 bases, with 19 bases sitting between them. The CDR3 has 14 amino acids. The CDR3 DNA sequence: TGTGCCAGCAGCCTAATTTACCAGCCGGGTGAGCAGTACTTC. Residues: CASSLIYQPGEQYF.

This CDR3 reads CASSGQGARDNQPQHF. CDR3 DNA: TGTGCCAGCAGTGGACAGGGGGCAAGGGATAATCAGCCCCAGCATTTT. The rearrangement links TRBV6-1 to TRBJ1-5; TRBD1 agrees at 10 bases. The junction had 7 bases not matched to a gene; V was cut back by 4 bases and J by 4 bases. CDR1 is MNHNS, CDR2 SASEGT, per germline. The CDR3 is 16 residues long.

This sequence joins TRBV19 and TRBJ2-5, with a weak D call TRBD2 (6 bases). Germline CDR1 is LNHDA and CDR2 is SQIVND (reference sequence). The CDR3 totals 16 residues. Trimming removed 3 bases at V and 4 bases at J, with 18 bases between. The CDR3 reads CASSIRWRGLSETQYF. The CDR3 nucleotides are TGTGCCAGTAGTATTCGTTGGAGGGGATTATCAGAGACCCAGTACTTC.

The chain has TRBV4-1 and TRBJ1-4; 10 bases agree with TRBD1. The CDR3 is 18 amino acids. The germline V gene encodes CDR1 MGHRA and CDR2 YSYEKL. V gave up 0 bases and J gave up 7 bases; unmatched junction bases: 11. Here the CDR3 reads CASSQEGTGVKISEKLFF. DNA for the CDR3: TGCGCCAGCAGCCAAGAAGGGACAGGGGTAAAAATTAGTGAAAAACTGTTTTTT.

This chain uses TRBV5-4 with TRBJ1-1; 7 bases align to TRBD1. CDR1 SGHNT and CDR2 YYREEE come from the germline V gene (reference sequence). V lost 3 bases and J lost 7; bases outside the gene matches: 6. The CDR3 runs 13 residues. This CDR3 reads CASSWMRQGEAFF. CDR3 nucleotides: TGTGCCAGCAGCTGGATGAGACAGGGTGAAGCTTTCTTT.

CDR3 residues: CASSDSGGAYNEQFF. The DNA for the CDR3 is TGTGCCAGCAGCGATAGCGGGGGGGCCTACAATGAGCAGTTCTTC. The chain has TRBV9 and TRBJ2-1, with 11 bases aligning to TRBD2. The CDR3 has 15 residues. J gave up 2 bases and V 3 bases, and 1 base lay outside the gene matches. The germline CDR1 and CDR2 sequences are SGDLS and YYNGEE.

The chain couples TRBV6-1 to TRBJ2-7; D ambiguous. The CDR3 is made up of 13 amino acids. V lost 6 bases to trimming and J lost 3 bases, with 12 bases between them. Per the germline V gene, CDR1 is MNHNS and CDR2 is SASEGT. The CDR3 DNA reads as TGTGCCAGCAGCCGTGAGGAGTACTACGAGCAGTACTTC. Encoded protein: CASSREEYYEQYF.

V is TRBV5-1 and J is TRBJ2-1; D call uncertain. The CDR3 loop spans 15 amino acids. V gave up 1 base and J gave up 2 bases, with 10 bases separating them. Germline values: CDR1 SGHRS, CDR2 YFSETQ. The CDR3 DNA reads as TGCGCCAGCAGCTTGTATCAGGCCCCCTACAATGAGCAGTTCTTC. It specifies CASSLYQAPYNEQFF.

V and J are TRBV28 and TRBJ1-5, with 11 bases aligning to TRBD1. CDR3 length: 21 residues. Germline V CDR1 and CDR2: MDHEN, SYDVKM. V shed 3 bases, J shed 4 bases, and the junction held 20 bases outside the gene matches. The CDR3 sequence: CASSFPSGTGGPRIPNQPQHF. CDR3 nucleotide sequence: TGTGCCAGCAGTTTCCCCTCCGGGACAGGGGGGCCCCGTATACCTAATCAGCCCCAGCATTTT.

The chain joins TRBV19 to TRBJ2-6; no firm D call. The germline gives CDR1 LNHDA, CDR2 SQIVND (reference sequence). The length of the CDR3 is 17 residues. V was trimmed by 5 bases and J by 3 bases, leaving 17 bases between them. The CDR3 is CASSLHPPEVGANVLTF. The CDR3 DNA follows: TGTGCCAGTAGTCTACATCCTCCTGAGGTTGGGGCCAACGTCCTGACTTTC.

This clone has more than one count but fewer than ten. The genes are TRBV6-1 and TRBJ2-2; the D gene is possibly TRBD1 (7 bases). The CDR3 consists of 14 residues. V lost 8 bases, J lost 3 bases, and 13 bases lay in between. Germline values: CDR1 MNHNS, CDR2 SASEGT. CDR3 DNA sequence: TGTGCCAGCGGGGCAGGGGGGTACACCGGGGAGCTGTTTTTT. This sequence encodes CASGAGGYTGELFF.

The chain uses TRBV27 and TRBJ1-1; D perhaps matches TRBD1 (6 bases). The germline V gene has CDR1 MNHEY and CDR2 SMNVEV (reference sequence). This CDR3 is built from 14 residues. The V end lost 2 bases, the J end lost 6 bases, and 13 bases lay between the germline ends. CDR3 region: CASSLVRGASEAFF. The CDR3 region has the DNA TGTGCCAGCAGTTTAGTCAGGGGAGCGTCTGAAGCTTTCTTT.

The rearrangement joins TRBV6-4 to TRBJ1-6, with 7 bases that match TRBD1. This CDR3 has 14 amino acids. Looked up from germline, CDR1 is MRHNA and CDR2 is SNTAGT. After removal of 6 bases from V and 7 bases from J, the junction contained 6 bases not matched to a gene. CDR3 sequence: CASSPQGQNSPLHF. In DNA, the CDR3 is TGTGCCAGCAGCCCTCAGGGACAGAATTCACCCCTCCACTTT.

The chain links TRBV6-5 to TRBJ1-1; D may be TRBD1 (6 bases). Trimming removed 6 bases at V and 4 bases at J, with 15 bases between. Per germline, CDR1 MNHEY and CDR2 SVGAGI. This CDR3 has 14 amino acids. The CDR3 region is CASRATGLATEAFF. The CDR3 coding sequence is TGTGCCAGCAGGGCCACAGGGTTGGCCACTGAAGCTTTCTTT.

The chain is built from TRBV30 and TRBJ1-1, with D perhaps TRBD1 (5 bases). The CDR3 runs to 11 residues. V lost 2 bases to trimming and J lost 6 bases, with 7 bases between them. Germline assignment: CDR1 GTSNPN and CDR2 SVGIG (reference sequence). The CDR3 reads CAWSLRAEAFF. DNA of the CDR3: TGTGCCTGGAGTCTCAGGGCTGAAGCTTTCTTT.

This chain connects TRBV19 to TRBJ1-5; no definite D call. CDR3 size: 17 residues. The germline V gene encodes CDR1 LNHDA and CDR2 SQIVND (reference sequence). V lost 3 bases, J lost 2 bases, and 17 bases lay in between. Here the CDR3 reads CASSIGATSYGNQPQHF. Written as DNA, the CDR3 is TGTGCCAGTAGTATTGGTGCCACATCGTATGGCAATCAGCCCCAGCATTTT.

The gene calls are TRBV2 and TRBJ2-3; 7 positions match TRBD1. There are 15 residues in the CDR3. Germline CDR1 reads SNHLY; CDR2 reads FYNNEI. The V segment lost 6 bases and the J segment 6 bases; nucleotides outside the gene matches: 12. CDR3 sequence: CASSTGVLNSDTQYF. CDR3 DNA sequence: TGTGCCAGCAGCACAGGGGTCCTAAATTCTGATACGCAGTATTTT.

V gene TRBV7-3 combines with J gene TRBJ2-1, with 7 bases that match TRBD1. With V trimmed by 2 bases and J by 4 bases, 8 bases remained unmatched. Germline assignment: CDR1 SGHTA and CDR2 FQGTGA. The CDR3 runs to 16 residues. CDR3 in amino acids: CASSLQGDLSYNEQFF. The CDR3 DNA reads as TGTGCCAGCAGCTTACAGGGGGATCTATCTTACAATGAGCAGTTCTTC.

This clone came up a few times. The chain uses TRBV2 and TRBJ2-1; TRBD2 might be the D (6 bases). The V end was cut by 1 base, the J end by 9 bases, with 13 bases between. Germline assignment: CDR1 SNHLY and CDR2 FYNNEI. This CDR3 comprises 14 residues. The CDR3 loop is CASSEVGRGGEQFF. DNA for the CDR3: TGTGCCAGCAGTGAAGTTGGTAGGGGAGGTGAGCAGTTCTTC.

This chain joins TRBV5-1 and TRBJ2-3, with TRBD2 matching 9 bases. Germline V gene lookup returns CDR1 SGHRS and CDR2 YFSETQ. There are 16 residues in the CDR3. The V segment lost 4 bases and the J segment 2 bases; nucleotides outside the gene matches: 8. DNA for the CDR3: TGCGCCAGCAGCCCGAGGGGCGGGAGGGCCACAGATACGCAGTATTTT. It codes for CASSPRGGRATDTQYF.

J is TRBJ1-2 and V is TRBV7-2; TRBD1 aligns across 7 bases. CDR3 length: 15 amino acids. V shed 5 bases and J 4 bases; nucleotides not matched to a gene: 10. Germline V CDR1 and CDR2: SGHTA, FQGNSA. The CDR3 here is CASSTQVTGSYGYTF. The CDR3 coding sequence is TGTGCCAGCAGCACCCAGGTGACAGGGTCCTATGGCTACACCTTC.